This TCR beta chain was identified in a study of T cells in Graves' hyperthyroidism and ophthalmopathy. For Graves' hyperthyroidism to be stable, ophthalmopathy could not progress within 18 months. The investigators amplified TCR beta CDR3 regions from RNA transcripts. A first-round RT-PCR of the TCR CDR3 used the HTBI primer set. TCRdb reanalysed the multiplex PCR reads using MiXCR and keeps one entry per CDR3 protein. The sample lists about 210,000 distinct CDR3 sequences; roughly 18% were seen once. This clonotype was seen repeatedly, ten times or more. This TCR was recovered from a man aged 45-65 years with Graves' hyperthyroidism. Input material: blood.

The CDR3 is CASSPGTGDSHQPQHF. The CDR3 DNA follows: TGCGCCAGCAGCCCAGGAACAGGGGATAGTCATCAGCCCCAGCATTTT. The chain joins TRBV5-1 to TRBJ1-5, with TRBD1 matching 7 bases. The CDR3 runs to 16 residues. J was trimmed by 5 bases and V by 4 bases; bases with no gene match: 12. Germline V CDR1 and CDR2: SGHRS, YFSETQ.